These 10 T cell receptor beta chains originate from one sample sequenced in a study of T cell changes during pregnancy in multiple sclerosis. Sequenced by immunoSEQ multiplex PCR; TCRdb stores in-frame clones only, minus some. The sample includes around 60,000 clones, about 90% of them seen just once. The sequencing here drew on CD4+ T cells from peripheral blood mononuclear cells, taken after pregnancy. The receptors stem from a female donor in good health, enrolled as a control in a pregnancy study.

The chain carries TRBV15 and TRBJ1-4, with D unresolved. Trimming took 0 bases from V and 11 from J, leaving 10 bases between them. CDR1 and CDR2 from the germline V gene are LNHNV and YYDKDF (reference sequence). CDR3 length equals 13 residues. The CDR3 sequence is CATSRDGDGKLFF. CDR3 bases: TGTGCCACCAGCAGAGATGGCGACGGGAAACTGTTTTTT.

The rearrangement joins TRBV30 to TRBJ1-6, with 8 bases matching TRBD1. CDR3 size: 17 residues. V was clipped by 0 bases and J by 10 bases; unmatched bases: 14. The germline gives CDR1 GTSNPN, CDR2 SVGIG (reference sequence). CDR3 region: CAWSVAIGRTGTSPLHF. The CDR3 DNA is TGTGCCTGGAGTGTCGCGATAGGAAGGACAGGGACGTCACCCCTCCACTTT. Combining the CDR3 with reference TRBV30 and TRBJ1-6 gives the whole variable domain SQTIHQWPATLVQPVGSPLSLECTVEGTSNPNLYWYRQAAGRGLQLLFYSVGIGQISSEVPQNLSASRPQDRQFILSSKKLLLSDSGFYLCAWSVAIGRTGTSPLHFGNGTRLTVT.

V usage is TRBV29-1 and J usage is TRBJ1-3; D is unclear. The CDR3 length is 12 residues. CDR1 and CDR2 (germline): SQVTM, ANQGSEA. The V and J ends lost 7 bases and 7 bases respectively, with 14 bases between them. As DNA, the CDR3 is TGCAGCGGCATAGAATCGGGGAACACCATATATTTT. This gives the protein CSGIESGNTIYF.

This chain joins TRBV18 and TRBJ2-1; 8 positions agree with TRBD1. CDR3 length: 15 amino acids. Germline assignment: CDR1 KGHSH and CDR2 LQKENI. J gave up 6 bases and V 3 bases, and 7 bases lay outside the gene matches. CDR3 sequence reads: CASSPDRATINEQFF. The CDR3 coding sequence is TGTGCCAGCTCACCGGACAGGGCTACCATCAATGAGCAGTTCTTC. Full variable domain (missing parts from reference TRBV18 and TRBJ2-1): NAGVMQNPRHLVRRRGQEARLRCSPMKGHSHVYWYRQLPEEGLKFMVYLQKENIIDESGMPKERFSAEFPKEGPSILRIQQVVRGDSAAYFCASSPDRATINEQFFGPGTRLTVL.

The genes are TRBV7-2 and TRBJ2-3, with 7 nucleotides matching TRBD2. Germline V gene sequence: CDR1 SGHTA, CDR2 FQGNSA. The CDR3 has 15 residues. The V segment lost 1 base and the J segment 4 bases; nucleotides outside the gene matches: 5. The CDR3 DNA reads as TGTGCCAGCAGCTTAGAGGCGGGGGAAGCAGATACGCAGTATTTT. Translation: CASSLEAGEADTQYF.

The V and J genes are TRBV11-1 and TRBJ2-2; TRBD2 agrees at 10 bases. Unmatched junction bases numbered 6, after V lost 2 bases and J lost 3 bases. This CDR3 contains 17 residues. Germline lookup yields CDR1 SGHAT and CDR2 FQDESV (reference sequence). CDR3 coding DNA: TGTGCCAGCAGCTTACCAAGACTAGCGGGCTACACCGGGGAGCTGTTTTTT. Translation: CASSLPRLAGYTGELFF.

The chain combines TRBV4-1 with TRBJ2-3; D is possibly TRBD1 (7 bases). Germline V gene sequence: CDR1 MGHRA, CDR2 YSYEKL. This CDR3 comprises 15 residues. The V gene lost 5 bases and the J gene lost 6 bases, with 18 bases spanning the gap. CDR3 residues: CASSFQGEDRDTQYF. CDR3 DNA sequence: TGCGCCAGCAGCTTCCAAGGGGAGGACAGGGATACGCAGTATTTT.

The J gene is TRBJ2-3, the V gene TRBV10-3; 12 nucleotides match TRBD2. The CDR3 sequence is 16 residues long. V was clipped by 8 bases and J by 3 bases; unmatched bases: 9. Germline loops: CDR1 ENHRY, CDR2 SYGVKD. The CDR3 DNA is TGTGCCATCGGGTCTAGCGGGGGGGCGGCAACAGATACGCAGTATTTT. This sequence encodes CAIGSSGGAATDTQYF.

As concerns this clone: The junction differs from germline at one of its ends, possibly a read error. The chain links TRBV7-3 to TRBJ1-2; weak D call: TRBD1 (6 bases). The CDR3 is 14 residues long. Per the germline V gene, CDR1 is SGHTA and CDR2 is FQGTGA. The CDR3 loop reads CASSLTGSADSYTF. CDR3 in DNA: TGTGCCAGCAGCCTAACAGGGAGCGCAGATAGCTACACCTTC.

CDR3 sequence: CASSGTDRTGNEQFF. For the CDR3, the DNA is TGTGCCAGCAGCGGGACCGACAGGACAGGGAATGAGCAGTTCTTC. J is TRBJ2-1 and V is TRBV6-1; 8 bases are shared with TRBD1. With V trimmed by 6 bases and J by 7 bases, 11 bases remained unmatched. The germline gives CDR1 MNHNS, CDR2 SASEGT. The CDR3 runs 15 residues.